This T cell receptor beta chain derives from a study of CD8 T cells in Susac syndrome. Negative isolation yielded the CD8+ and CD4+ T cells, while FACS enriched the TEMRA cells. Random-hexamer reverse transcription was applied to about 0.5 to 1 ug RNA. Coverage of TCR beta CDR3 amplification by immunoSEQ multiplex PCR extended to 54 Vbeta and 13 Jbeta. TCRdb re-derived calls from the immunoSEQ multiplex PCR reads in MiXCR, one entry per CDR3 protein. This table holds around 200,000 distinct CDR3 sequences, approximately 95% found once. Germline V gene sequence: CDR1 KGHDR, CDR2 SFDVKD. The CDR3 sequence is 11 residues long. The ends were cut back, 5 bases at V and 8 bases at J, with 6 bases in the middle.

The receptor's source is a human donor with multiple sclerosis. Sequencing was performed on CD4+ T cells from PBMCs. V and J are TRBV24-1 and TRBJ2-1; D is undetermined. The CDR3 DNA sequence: TGTGCCACCAGTGCCATGGATGAGCAGTTCTTC. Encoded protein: CATSAMDEQFF.